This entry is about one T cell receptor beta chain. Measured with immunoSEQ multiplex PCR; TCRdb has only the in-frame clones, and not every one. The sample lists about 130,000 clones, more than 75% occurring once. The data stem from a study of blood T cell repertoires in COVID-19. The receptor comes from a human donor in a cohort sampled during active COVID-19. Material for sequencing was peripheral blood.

DNA for the CDR3: TGTGCCAGCATGAGGGAAGTATACTACGAGCAGTACTTC. It translates to CASMREVYYEQYF. The genes are TRBV2 and TRBJ2-7; perhaps TRBD2 as D (5 bases). The germline V gene encodes CDR1 SNHLY and CDR2 FYNNEI. There are 13 residues in the CDR3. V was cut by 7 bases and J by 3 bases, with 13 bases left in between. The full variable domain, with the rest looked up from reference TRBV2 and TRBJ2-7, is EPEVTQTPSHQVTQMGQEVILRCVPISNHLYFYWYRQILGQKVEFLVSFYNNEISEKSEIFDDQFSVERPDGSNFTLKIRSTKLEDSAMYFCASMREVYYEQYFGPGTRLTVT.